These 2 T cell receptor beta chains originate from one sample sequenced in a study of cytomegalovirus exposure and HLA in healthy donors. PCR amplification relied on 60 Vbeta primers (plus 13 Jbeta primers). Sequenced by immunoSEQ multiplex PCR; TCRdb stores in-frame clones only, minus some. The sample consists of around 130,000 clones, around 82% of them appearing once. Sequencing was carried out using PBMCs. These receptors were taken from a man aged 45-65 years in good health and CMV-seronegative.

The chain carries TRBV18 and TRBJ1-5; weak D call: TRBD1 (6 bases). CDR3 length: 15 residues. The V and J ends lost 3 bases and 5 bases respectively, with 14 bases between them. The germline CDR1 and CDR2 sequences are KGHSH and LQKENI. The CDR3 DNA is TGTGCCAGCTCACCGAACGGACAGTCGTATCAGCCCCAGCATTTT. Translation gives CASSPNGQSYQPQHF.

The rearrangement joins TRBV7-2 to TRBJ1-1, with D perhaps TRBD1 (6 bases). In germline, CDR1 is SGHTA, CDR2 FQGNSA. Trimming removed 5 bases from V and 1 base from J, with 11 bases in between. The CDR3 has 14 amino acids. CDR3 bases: TGTGCCAGCAGCCAGGACAGTCGGAACACTGAAGCTTTCTTT. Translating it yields CASSQDSRNTEAFF.